The 27 T cell receptor beta chains below all came from one sample that was sequenced in a study of CD8 T cells in ankylosing spondylitis. TCRdb re-called the 5' RACE reads with MiXCR, one entry per CDR3 protein. Seen here are a few hundred thousand distinct CDR3 sequences, 18% observed once, and the top ten hold over 25%. The specimen sequenced was blood, either unsorted or a sorted T cell fraction (not recorded which). Every receptor here comes from a male donor with ankylosing spondylitis or in good health (not recorded which).

The chain joins TRBV20-1 to TRBJ2-1; D unresolved. The germline V gene encodes CDR1 DFQATT and CDR2 SNEGSKA (reference sequence). The CDR3 loop spans 11 amino acids. Between the trimmed V and J ends, which lost 1 base and 9 bases, there was a span of 7 bases. The CDR3, as DNA: TGCAGTGCTAGAGTTCTGGCTGAGCAGTTCTTC. Translating gives CSARVLAEQFF.

This clonotype was observed a handful of times. The gene calls are TRBV29-1 and TRBJ2-1; no clear D. This CDR3 has 12 residues. V lost 3 bases, J lost 4 bases, and 7 bases lay in between. Looked up from germline, CDR1 is SQVTM and CDR2 is ANQGSEA. In DNA, the CDR3 is TGCAGCGTTGAGCAGGCTTACAATGAGCAGTTCTTC. It translates to CSVEQAYNEQFF.

The chain is built from TRBV20-1 and TRBJ1-1; TRBD1 matches at 7 bases. With V trimmed by 6 bases and J by 7 bases, 11 bases remained unmatched. From germline, CDR1 is DFQATT and CDR2 SNEGSKA (reference sequence). The CDR3 is 13 residues long. This CDR3 is CSAILDRVDEAFF. The DNA for the CDR3 is TGCAGTGCCATATTAGACAGGGTTGATGAAGCTTTCTTT.

The chain joins TRBV29-1 to TRBJ2-1, with 13 bases aligning to TRBD2. The junction had 10 bases not matched to a gene; V was cut back by 8 bases and J by 0 bases. The CDR3 is 17 residues long. The germline gives CDR1 SQVTM, CDR2 ANQGSEA. The CDR3 loop reads CSLTGLAGASSYNEQFF. The CDR3 DNA reads TGCAGCCTCACCGGACTAGCGGGGGCAAGCTCCTACAATGAGCAGTTCTTC.

J is TRBJ2-7 and V is TRBV29-1; tentative D call: TRBD1 (5 bases). Germline CDR1 and CDR2: SQVTM and ANQGSEA. The CDR3 has 13 residues. The V end was cut by 2 bases, the J end by 1 base, with 9 bases between. CDR3 nucleotide sequence: TGCAGCGTTGAAACTGACAGATCCTACGAGCAGTACTTC. It is translated as CSVETDRSYEQYF.

The chain joins TRBV3-1 to TRBJ1-6; no definite D call. This CDR3 is 14 amino acids long. V was trimmed by 3 bases and J by 6 bases, leaving 9 bases between them. Germline V gives CDR1 LGHDT, CDR2 YNNKEL (reference sequence). The CDR3, as DNA: TGTGCCAGCAGCCAGGGGTTTCGTAATTCACCCCTCCACTTT. It encodes CASSQGFRNSPLHF.

This clonotype was counted between two and nine times. The CDR3 loop is CASSADSYTGELFF. The CDR3, as DNA: TGCGCCAGCAGCGCAGACAGTTACACCGGGGAGCTGTTTTTT. The chain joins TRBV5-1 to TRBJ2-2; tentative D call: TRBD1 (5 bases). Germline lookup yields CDR1 SGHRS and CDR2 YFSETQ. Trimming shortened V by 4 bases and J by 3 bases, and 10 bases separated the two germline ends. The CDR3 sequence is 14 residues long.

In its sample, this clonotype was seen a few times. This chain uses TRBV12-5 with TRBJ2-5; D call uncertain. V was cut by 3 bases and J by 0 bases, with 14 bases left in between. The germline V gene encodes CDR1 LGHNT and CDR2 FRNRAP. CDR3 length: 16 residues. The CDR3 coding sequence is TGTGCTAGTGGTTTAGGTTTGGAAGAGTACCAAGAGACCCAGTACTTC. This encodes CASGLGLEEYQETQYF.

The sample holds a few counts of this clonotype. The gene calls are TRBV29-1 and TRBJ2-7; TRBD1 matches at 8 bases. V lost 0 bases, J lost 3 bases, and 13 bases stayed unmatched. CDR1 is SQVTM, CDR2 ANQGSEA, per germline. This CDR3 is 17 amino acids long. CDR3 sequence (DNA): TGCAGCGTTGAAGATTTTTCACAGGACAGGGCTAACTACGAGCAGTACTTC. Its translation: CSVEDFSQDRANYEQYF.

In this sample, this clonotype turned up many times. The chain combines TRBV12-3 or TRBV12-4 with TRBJ1-1; 7 bases are a match to TRBD1. This CDR3 has 14 residues. J gave up 1 base and V 4 bases, and 3 bases lay outside the gene matches. The CDR3 loop reads CASSYRGPNTEAFF. In DNA, the CDR3 is TGTGCCAGCAGTTACAGGGGTCCGAACACTGAAGCTTTCTTT.

J is TRBJ2-5 and V is TRBV15, with 12 bases fitting TRBD2. The CDR3 spans 15 residues. V shed 5 bases and J 2 bases; nucleotides not matched to a gene: 3. Germline V CDR1 and CDR2: LNHNV, YYDKDF (reference sequence). CDR3 DNA: TGTGCCACCAGCTTCGGACTAGCGGGACAAGAGACCCAGTACTTC. Residues: CATSFGLAGQETQYF.

This clonotype was seen a few times. The gene calls are TRBV12-3 or TRBV12-4 and TRBJ2-7, with 9 positions matching TRBD2. Losses at the gene ends were 5 bases for V and 7 bases for J; bases not matched to a gene: 12. This CDR3 region has 15 residues. CDR3 sequence (DNA): TGTGCCAGCAGTCCAAATCCTAGCGGGAACTCTGAGCAGTACTTC. Protein sequence: CASSPNPSGNSEQYF.

This clonotype was counted a few times. This chain links TRBV6-1 with TRBJ1-2; 11 bases map to TRBD1. This CDR3 comprises 15 residues. CDR1 MNHNS and CDR2 SASEGT come from the germline V gene. The ends lost 8 bases at V and 6 bases at J; junction bases unmatched: 11. The CDR3: CASGRDRGSVDGYTF. The CDR3 DNA sequence: TGTGCCAGCGGCCGGGACAGGGGGAGTGTGGATGGCTACACCTTC.

The chain uses TRBV12-3 or TRBV12-4 and TRBJ2-2; 8 positions match TRBD1. The CDR3 has 15 amino acids. The V and J ends lost 11 bases and 7 bases, in that order; junction bases with no gene match: 15. The CDR3 DNA reads as TGTGCCGGCACCTCCGGGCAGGGGGCGATCGGGGAGCTGTTTTTT. This gives the protein CAGTSGQGAIGELFF.

V gene TRBV25-1 combines with J gene TRBJ2-7, with a possible D match to TRBD1 (5 bases). V was pared by 1 base and J by 6 bases, with 16 bases between. Germline V gene data show CDR1 as MGHDK and CDR2 as SYGVNS. The CDR3 totals 15 residues. This chain's CDR3 is CASSESRVPFREQYF. CDR3 DNA sequence: TGTGCCAGCAGTGAATCCAGGGTGCCGTTCCGCGAGCAGTACTTC.

This clonotype was seen more than once but under ten times. This sequence joins TRBV5-5 and TRBJ2-1, with D unclear. This CDR3 has 14 amino acids. V lost 0 bases and J 3 bases, leaving 7 bases between the germline ends. CDR1 is SGHKS, CDR2 YYEKEE, per germline (reference sequence). The CDR3 DNA reads TGTGCCAGCAGCTTGGAGTCGGACTACAATGAGCAGTTCTTC. As protein: CASSLESDYNEQFF.

Comment on this clonotype: A single base separates this from a much larger clone, so it may be a read error. The chain links TRBV5-1 to TRBJ2-7; perhaps D is TRBD1 or TRBD2 (5 bases each). Trimming stripped 5 bases from V and 5 bases from J, with 8 bases between. The CDR3 totals 11 residues. Germline CDR1 is SGHRS and CDR2 is YFSETQ. The CDR3 bases are TGCGCCAGCAGGAGGGACCACGAGCAGTACTTC. Its translation is CASRRDHEQYF.

V and J are TRBV4-1 and TRBJ2-1, with D unresolved. This CDR3 is built from 16 residues. From germline, CDR1 is MGHRA and CDR2 YSYEKL. V lost 3 bases and J 0 bases, leaving 12 bases between the germline ends. CDR3 DNA: TGCGCCAGCAGCCAGTGGGCGGAGAGCTCCTACAATGAGCAGTTCTTC. As protein: CASSQWAESSYNEQFF.

The rearrangement joins TRBV12-3 or TRBV12-4 to TRBJ2-7, with TRBD1 matching 7 bases. The V gene end was trimmed by 4 bases and the J gene end by 3 bases; junction bases not matched to a gene: 6. The CDR3 covers 14 residues. CDR3 bases: TGTGCCAGCAGTTCACGGGACAGCTACTACGAGCAGTACTTC. This codes for CASSSRDSYYEQYF.

The gene calls are TRBV2 and TRBJ2-7, with TRBD1 matching over 10 bases. CDR1 is SNHLY and CDR2 is FYNNEI in the germline V gene. The CDR3 spans 14 residues. Unmatched junction bases numbered 8, after V lost 7 bases and J lost 5 bases. DNA for the CDR3: TGTGCCAGCATGGTTGGACAGGGGGTCCACGAGCAGTACTTC. Translation gives CASMVGQGVHEQYF.

The chain has TRBV12-3 or TRBV12-4 and TRBJ2-1, with 7 bases identical to TRBD2. V trimming: 1 base; J trimming: 8 bases; junction bases outside the gene matches: 11. This CDR3 comprises 16 residues. The CDR3 bases are TGTGCCAGCAGTTTAGTCGCGGGAGTCGGTTGGGATGAGCAGTTCTTC. Its translation is CASSLVAGVGWDEQFF.

This clonotype turned up a few times. The chain links TRBV29-1 to TRBJ2-7; 8 bases agree with TRBD1. J lost 3 bases, V lost 7 bases, and 5 bases had no gene match. CDR1 and CDR2 from the germline V gene are SQVTM and ANQGSEA. The CDR3 is 12 residues long. CDR3 nucleotide sequence: TGCAGCGCTGGACAGGGATTCTACGAGCAGTACTTC. This translates into CSAGQGFYEQYF.

V and J are TRBV4-3 and TRBJ2-5, with TRBD1 as a possible D gene (6 bases). V shed 5 bases and J shed 1 base, with 11 bases lying between them. CDR3 length equals 14 residues. From germline, CDR1 is LGHNA and CDR2 YSLEER. In nucleotides, the CDR3 is TGCGCCAGCAGCAACAACAGGGTCCAAGAGACCCAGTACTTC. This translates into CASSNNRVQETQYF.

This clonotype came up many times. The chain carries TRBV12-3 or TRBV12-4 and TRBJ2-7, with D perhaps TRBD2 (5 bases). The CDR3 totals 14 residues. Trimming removed 0 bases at V and 3 bases at J, with 9 bases between. CDR3 coding DNA: TGTGCCAGCAGTTTAGCGCTCGGGGACTACGAGCAGTACTTC. It encodes CASSLALGDYEQYF.

The chain joins TRBV20-1 to TRBJ2-3; D perhaps matches TRBD1 (5 bases). The CDR3 consists of 15 residues. CDR1 is DFQATT and CDR2 is SNEGSKA in the germline V gene (reference sequence). V lost 0 bases, J lost 0 bases, and 10 bases lay in between. In DNA, the CDR3 is TGCAGTGCTAGAGATTGGCAGGGTAGCACAGATACGCAGTATTTT. Amino acids: CSARDWQGSTDTQYF.

This clonotype was observed a few times. At one of its ends the junction is not consistent with the germline gene, which may arise from a read error. The chain uses TRBV11-1 and TRBJ2-7; TRBD2 might be the D (6 bases). This CDR3 is built from 13 residues. From germline, CDR1 is SGHAT and CDR2 FQDESV (reference sequence). The CDR3 is CASSIAETYEQYF. CDR3 in DNA: TGTGCCAGCAGCATAGCGGAGACTTACGAGCAGTACTTC.

In its sample, this clonotype was seen a few times. This chain uses TRBV7-8 with TRBJ2-1; 9 nucleotides match TRBD1. CDR3 size: 15 residues. Germline CDR1 reads SGHVS; CDR2 reads FQNEAQ. V shed 7 bases and J 7 bases; nucleotides not matched to a gene: 11. DNA of the CDR3: TGTGCCAGCACCCCACTGGGACAGGGTAGGAATGAGCAGTTCTTC. Its protein product is CASTPLGQGRNEQFF.